The T cell receptor (beta chain) described here comes from a study of Ad26.COV2.S vaccination and SARS-CoV-2 variants. V was pared by 8 bases and J by 5 bases, with 7 bases of the junction left unmatched. Germline CDR1 reads SSHAT; CDR2 reads FNYEAQ (reference sequence). The CDR3 is made up of 13 amino acids. This clone showed up just once. Repertoires were generated with immunoSEQ multiplex PCR, while TCRdb's copy carries only in-frame clones and drops some. The table shows about 94,000 clones, with about four fifths occurring only once. The chain joins TRBV7-7 to TRBJ2-5; 8 bases fit TRBD2. This TCR derives from a human donor who had recovered from COVID-19. Sample: peripheral blood, taken after recovery from COVID-19. The CDR3 here is CASRSRGGETQYF. In DNA, the CDR3 is TGTGCCAGCCGTAGCCGGGGGGGGGAGACCCAGTACTTC.